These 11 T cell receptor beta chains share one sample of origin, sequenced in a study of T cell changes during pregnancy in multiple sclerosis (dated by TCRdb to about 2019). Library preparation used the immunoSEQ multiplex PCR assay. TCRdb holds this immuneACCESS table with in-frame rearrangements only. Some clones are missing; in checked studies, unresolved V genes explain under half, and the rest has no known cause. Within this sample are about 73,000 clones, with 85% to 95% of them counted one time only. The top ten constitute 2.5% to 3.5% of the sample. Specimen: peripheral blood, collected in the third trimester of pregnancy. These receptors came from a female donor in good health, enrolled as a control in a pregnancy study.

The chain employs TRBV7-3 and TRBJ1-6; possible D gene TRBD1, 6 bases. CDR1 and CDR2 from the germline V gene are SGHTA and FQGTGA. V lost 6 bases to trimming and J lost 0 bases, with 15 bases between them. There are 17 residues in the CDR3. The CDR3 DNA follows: TGTGCCAGCAGAGCCAGGGGTTGGAGCTCCTATAATTCACCCCTCCACTTT. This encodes CASRARGWSSYNSPLHF.

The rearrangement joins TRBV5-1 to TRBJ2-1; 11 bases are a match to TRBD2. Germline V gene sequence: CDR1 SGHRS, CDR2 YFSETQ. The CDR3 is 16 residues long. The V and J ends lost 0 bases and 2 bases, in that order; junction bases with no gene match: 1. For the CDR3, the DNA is TGCGCCAGCAGCTTGGAACTAGCGGGGGCCTACAATGAGCAGTTCTTC. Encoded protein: CASSLELAGAYNEQFF.

As DNA, the CDR3 is TGTGCCATCAGTGGGGGGGTGGATCAGCCCCAGCATTTT. It yields the protein CAISGGVDQPQHF. The genes are TRBV10-3 and TRBJ1-5; the D gene is possibly TRBD1 (5 bases). CDR3 size: 13 residues. V was cut by 4 bases and J by 5 bases, with 9 bases left in between. Germline V gives CDR1 ENHRY, CDR2 SYGVKD.

CDR3 DNA sequence: TGCGCCAGCAGCCACCCGGCGGGGCCAGCTTATAATTCACCCCTCCACTTT. Protein sequence: CASSHPAGPAYNSPLHF. The chain links TRBV4-1 to TRBJ1-6, with TRBD1 as a possible D gene (5 bases). Germline V gene sequence: CDR1 MGHRA, CDR2 YSYEKL. V dropped 3 bases and J dropped 4 bases, with 16 bases sitting between them. The CDR3 spans 17 residues.

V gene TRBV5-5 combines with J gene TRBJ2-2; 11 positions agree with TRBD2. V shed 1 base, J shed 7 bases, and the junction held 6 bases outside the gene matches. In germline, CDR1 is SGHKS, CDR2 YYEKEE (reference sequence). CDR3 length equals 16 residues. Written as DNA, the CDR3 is TGTGCCAGCAGCTTGTTAGCGGGAGGGACGGGCGGGGAGCTGTTTTTT. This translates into CASSLLAGGTGGELFF. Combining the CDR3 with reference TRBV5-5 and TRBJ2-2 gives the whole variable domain DAGVTQSPTHLIKTRGQQVTLRCSPISGHKSVSWYQQVLGQGPQFIFQYYEKEERGRGNFPDRFSARQFPNYSSELNVNALLLGDSALYLCASSLLAGGTGGELFFGEGSRLTVL.

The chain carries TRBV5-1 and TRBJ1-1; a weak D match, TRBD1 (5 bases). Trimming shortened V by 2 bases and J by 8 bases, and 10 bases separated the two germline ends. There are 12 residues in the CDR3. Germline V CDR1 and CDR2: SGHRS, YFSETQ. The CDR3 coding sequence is TGCGCCAGCAGCTTAGGGGCAGAAGAAGCTTTCTTT. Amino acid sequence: CASSLGAEEAFF.

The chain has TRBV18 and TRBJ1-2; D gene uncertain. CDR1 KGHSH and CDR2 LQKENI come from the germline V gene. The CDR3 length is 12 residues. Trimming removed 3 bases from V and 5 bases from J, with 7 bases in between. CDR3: CASSPIGYGYTF. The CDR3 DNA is TGTGCCAGCTCACCCATCGGGTATGGCTACACCTTC.

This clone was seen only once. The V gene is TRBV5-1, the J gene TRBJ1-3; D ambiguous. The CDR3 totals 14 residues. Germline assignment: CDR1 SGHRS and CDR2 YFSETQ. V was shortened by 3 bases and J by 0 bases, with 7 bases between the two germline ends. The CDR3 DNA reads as TGCGCCAGCAGCTCCGGGTCCTCTGGAAACACCATATATTTT. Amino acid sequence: CASSSGSSGNTIYF.

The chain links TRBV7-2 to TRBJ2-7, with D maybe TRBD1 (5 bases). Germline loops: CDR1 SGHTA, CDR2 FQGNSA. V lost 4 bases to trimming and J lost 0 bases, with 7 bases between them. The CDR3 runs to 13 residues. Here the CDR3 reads CASSSDISYEQYF. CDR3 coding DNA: TGTGCCAGCAGCTCGGACATCTCCTACGAGCAGTACTTC.

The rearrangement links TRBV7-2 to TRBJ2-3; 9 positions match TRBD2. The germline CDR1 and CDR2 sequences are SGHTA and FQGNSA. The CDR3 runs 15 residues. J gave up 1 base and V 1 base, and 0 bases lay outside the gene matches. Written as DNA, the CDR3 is TGTGCCAGCAGCTTAGTAGCGGGGGGCACAGATACGCAGTATTTT. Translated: CASSLVAGGTDTQYF. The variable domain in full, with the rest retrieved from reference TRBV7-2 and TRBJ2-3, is GAGVSQSPSNKVTEKGKDVELRCDPISGHTALYWYRQSLGQGLEFLIYFQGNSAPDKSGLPSDRFSAERTGGSVSTLTIQRTQQEDSAVYLCASSLVAGGTDTQYFGPGTRLTVL.

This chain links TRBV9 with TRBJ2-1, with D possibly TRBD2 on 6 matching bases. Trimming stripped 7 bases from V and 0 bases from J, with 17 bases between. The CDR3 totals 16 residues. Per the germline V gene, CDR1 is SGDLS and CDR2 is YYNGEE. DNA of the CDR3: TGTGCCAGCCGGGACTCCTTTGACCTCTCCTACAATGAGCAGTTCTTC. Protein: CASRDSFDLSYNEQFF. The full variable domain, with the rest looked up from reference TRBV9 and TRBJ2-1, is DSGVTQTPKHLITATGQRVTLRCSPRSGDLSVYWYQQSLDQGLQFLIQYYNGEERAKGNILERFSAQQFPDLHSELNLSSLELGDSALYFCASRDSFDLSYNEQFFGPGTRLTVL.